The sequence of this TCR beta chain was determined in a study of PD-L1 blockade in urothelial cancer. Every PCR got spiked synthetic TCR analog templates. Assay used: immunoSEQ multiplex PCR; TCRdb lists only in-frame clones, some missing. Altogether under 90,000 clones are present, more than 85% being singletons, with the ten largest covering over 8.5%. Germline V gene sequence: CDR1 MNHEY, CDR2 SVGAGI. The length of the CDR3 is 15 residues. The J segment lost 6 bases and the V segment lost 6 bases, leaving 10 bases of the junction unmatched. The V call is TRBV6-5, the J call TRBJ2-3; TRBD1 aligns across 9 bases. The sample consisted of PBMCs, taken around atezolizumab (anti-PD-L1) treatment. This clonotype originated in a man aged 55 to 70 with urothelial cancer. Written as DNA, the CDR3 is TGTGCCAGCAGGGATACGGACAGGGGAGCGGATACGCAGTATTTT. This codes for CASRDTDRGADTQYF.